This T cell receptor beta chain appears in the sequencing data of a study of T cell responses to AZD1222 COVID-19 vaccine. Notes on the study in general: As reported, nearly half of all spike-specific TCRs target variant regions that are unmutated.

Turning to this clone: The target antigen is unknown.

This table comes from immunoSEQ multiplex PCR, and its TCRdb copy is limited to in-frame clones, with some not included. The repertoire holds approximately 150,000 clones, with roughly 87% as singletons. This CDR3 region has 20 residues. Germline V gene data show CDR1 as SGDLS and CDR2 as YYNGEE. After removal of 0 bases from V and 1 base from J, the junction contained 14 bases not matched to a gene. The TCR sequence derives from an adult in good health. This chain links TRBV9 with TRBJ2-3; 10 bases fit TRBD2. The sequencing used peripheral blood, collected on day 0 of AZD1222 vaccination. The CDR3 region has the DNA TGTGCCAGCAGCGTAGAAGGGGCTAGCGGGGGACTTTTGGGCACAGATACGCAGTATTTT. This sequence encodes CASSVEGASGGLLGTDTQYF.